Shown below are 15 T cell receptor beta chains from a single sample sequenced in a study of T cell clonality in common variable immunodeficiency. Here immunoSEQ multiplex PCR was the method, and the copy in TCRdb shows in-frame clones only, minus some. Observed in the sample are approximately 81,000 clones, none of them singletons. The sample was peripheral blood mononuclear cells. The receptors originated from a person between 18 and 75 years old in good health.

This clone has a count of ten or more. The read halts 3 residues ahead of the CDR3 end, with the missing end drawn from the germline J gene. The V call is TRBV7-3, the J call TRBJ2-3; unclear D gene. The CDR3 runs to 15 residues. Germline V gene lookup returns CDR1 SGHTA and CDR2 FQGTGA. Trimming removed 1 base at V and 2 bases at J, with 10 bases between. CDR3 loop: CASSLSGLSTDTQYF. Incomplete CDR3 DNA: TGTGCCAGCAGCTTAAGTGGGCTTTCCACAGATACG.

This clone was seen at least ten times. The read terminates 3 residues ahead of where the CDR3 ends, so the germline J gene completes it. The rearrangement joins TRBV7-8 to TRBJ1-5; a possible D gene is TRBD1 (5 bases). The CDR3 is 15 amino acids. Per germline, CDR1 SGHVS and CDR2 FQNEAQ. V dropped 7 bases and J dropped 0 bases, with 13 bases sitting between them. Incomplete CDR3 DNA: TGTGCCAGCACCCCAGACAGTCATAGCAATCAGCCC. It encodes CASTPDSHSNQP. From start to end, the CDR3 is CASTPDSHSNQPQHF.

This clone showed up many times. The read gets to within 3 residues of the CDR3 end, and the germline J gene fills in the rest. The rearrangement joins TRBV7-2 to TRBJ1-3; unclear D gene. V was shortened by 4 bases and J by 0 bases, with 4 bases between the two germline ends. In germline, CDR1 is SGHTA, CDR2 FQGNSA. The CDR3 has 13 amino acids. CDR3 DNA, as far as it was read: TGTGCCAGCAGCTCAAACTCTGGAAACACC. It translates to CASSSNSGNT. The whole CDR3 sequence reads CASSSNSGNTIYF.

This clone was recorded many times. The observed sequence ends 3 residues before the CDR3 terminus, with the missing tail filled in from the germline J gene. The rearrangement links TRBV2 to TRBJ2-7; no reliable D call. The CDR3 length is 14 residues. V lost 3 bases to trimming and J lost 6 bases, with 15 bases between them. Germline V CDR1 and CDR2: SNHLY, FYNNEI. The CDR3 sequence: CASSELPPGFEQYF. Incomplete CDR3 DNA: TGTGCCAGCAGTGAGCTCCCCCCCGGGTTCGAG.

This clone has ten or more counts. The CDR3 is cut off 3 residues early in the read; its end comes from the germline J gene. The chain links TRBV20-1 to TRBJ2-7; a weak D match, TRBD2 (6 bases). Per the germline V gene, CDR1 is DFQATT and CDR2 is SNEGSKA (reference sequence). The length of the CDR3 is 15 residues. V was pared by 5 bases and J by 2 bases, with 19 bases between. The CDR3 loop reads CSAHRALGGAYEQYF. The sequenced CDR3 bases are TGCAGTGCTCACCGGGCCCTGGGCGGGGCCTACGAG.

This clone came up many times. The read is 3 residues too short to cover the CDR3 end, so that end is filled in from the germline J gene. This chain connects TRBV19 to TRBJ1-2; D may be TRBD1 (6 bases). The CDR3 has 13 residues. With 6 bases removed from V and 5 bases from J, the gap between germline ends came to 13 bases. Germline V gene sequence: CDR1 LNHDA, CDR2 SQIVND (reference sequence). The DNA read from the CDR3 is TGTGCCAGTAGCCTACAGGGCGAATATGGC. Its protein is CASSLQGEYG. The CDR3 reads in full as CASSLQGEYGYTF.

The sample holds many counts of this clone. CDR3 amino acids: CASSPLPGTAFYEQYF. The part of the CDR3 DNA that was read is TGTGCCAGCTCACCATTACCCGGGACAGCCTTCTACGAG. The chain combines TRBV18 with TRBJ2-7; 7 nucleotides match TRBD1. The read halts 3 residues ahead of the CDR3 end, with the missing end drawn from the germline J gene. With V trimmed by 2 bases and J by 3 bases, 10 bases remained unmatched. Germline CDR1 reads KGHSH; CDR2 reads LQKENI. The CDR3 runs to 16 residues.

In this sample, this clone turned up many times. The covered CDR3 bases are TGTGCCAGCACCCCGGCGGCCTCCTTCTCCGGC. Its protein is CASTPAASFSG. The complete CDR3 sequence is CASTPAASFSGYTF. J is TRBJ1-2 and V is TRBV7-9, with D unresolved. From the germline J gene comes the end of the CDR3, since the read stops 3 residues before it. The CDR3 runs to 14 residues. Germline loops: CDR1 SEHNR, CDR2 FQNEAQ (reference sequence). Full variable domain (rest looked up from reference TRBV7-9 and TRBJ1-2): DTGVSQNPRHKITKRGQNVTFRCDPISEHNRLYWYRQTLGQGPEFLTYFQNEAQLEKSRLLSDRFSAERPKGSFSTLEIQRTEQGDSAMYLCASTPAASFSGYTFGSGTRLTVV.

This clone showed up many times. The read finishes 3 residues shy of the CDR3 end, and the germline J gene is used to complete it. The V and J genes are TRBV6-2 or TRBV6-3 and TRBJ1-1; 7 positions match TRBD1. CDR1 MNHEY and CDR2 SVGEGT come from the germline V gene. The CDR3 has 11 residues. V dropped 8 bases and J dropped 6; count of bases not matched to a gene: 3. The CDR3 sequence is CASGQGAEAFF. CDR3 DNA (partial): TGTGCCAGCGGCCAGGGGGCTGAA.

This clone was detected ten times or more. The CDR3 end lies 3 residues beyond the end of the read and is filled in from the germline J gene. The chain has TRBV7-8 and TRBJ2-1; D is ambiguous. The CDR3 is made up of 16 amino acids. Per germline, CDR1 SGHVS and CDR2 FQNEAQ. Trimming cost V 5 bases and J 0 bases, with 14 bases left between them. CDR3 bases read: TGTGCCAGCAGCCAGAAGGTTCAAAGCTCCTACAATGAG. Translating it yields CASSQKVQSSYNE. The whole CDR3 is CASSQKVQSSYNEQFF.

This clone appeared many times. The read terminates 3 residues ahead of where the CDR3 ends, so the germline J gene completes it. The J gene is TRBJ2-5, the V gene TRBV11-2, with TRBD1 matching 7 bases. This CDR3 contains 14 residues. Germline CDR1 is SGHAT and CDR2 is FQNNGV. The junction had 3 bases not matched to a gene; V was cut back by 1 base and J by 4 bases. CDR3 in amino acids: CASSLVSGGETQYF. The sequenced CDR3 bases are TGTGCCAGCAGCTTAGTGTCAGGGGGAGAGACC.

The table lists this clone with many counts. The CDR3 extends 3 residues past the end of the read, so its final part is completed from the germline J gene. The chain couples TRBV7-3 to TRBJ2-2, with 7 bases aligning to TRBD1. Per germline, CDR1 SGHTA and CDR2 FQGTGA. The CDR3 is 13 amino acids. Germline trimming cut 5 bases from V and 7 bases from J; bases unmatched to any gene: 4. Here the CDR3 reads CASSPSGGGELFF. The covered CDR3 bases are TGTGCCAGCAGCCCTTCAGGGGGCGGGGAG.

This clone has only a few counts. Read data end 3 residues before the CDR3 end; the end is taken from the germline J gene. The chain has TRBV5-1 and TRBJ2-5; D is unclear. Germline V gene data show CDR1 as SGHRS and CDR2 as YFSETQ. Trimming took 1 base from V and 5 from J, leaving 12 bases between them. The CDR3 contains 14 residues. The DNA read from the CDR3 is TGCGCCAGCAGCTTGCCCGGGTCTGGGGAGACC. Amino acid sequence: CASSLPGSGET. The full CDR3 reads CASSLPGSGETQYF.

In this sample, this clone turned up many times. Read sequence stops 3 residues before the CDR3 end, and the germline J gene provides the missing end. The chain employs TRBV19 and TRBJ2-1, with 10 bases fitting TRBD2. This CDR3 has 15 amino acids. Germline V lookup: CDR1 LNHDA, CDR2 SQIVND (reference sequence). The V gene end was trimmed by 3 bases and the J gene end by 8 bases; junction bases not matched to a gene: 7. The CDR3 bases that were read are TGTGCCAGTAGTATTCAACTAGCGGGAAGGGATGAG. Amino acid sequence: CASSIQLAGRDE. The whole CDR3 is CASSIQLAGRDEQFF.

This clone was observed at least ten times. Read data end 3 residues before the CDR3 end; the end is taken from the germline J gene. V usage is TRBV27 and J usage is TRBJ2-1; TRBD2 aligns across 8 bases. CDR1 MNHEY and CDR2 SMNVEV come from the germline V gene (reference sequence). The CDR3 sequence is 19 residues long. Losses at the gene ends were 8 bases for V and 5 bases for J; bases not matched to a gene: 23. The CDR3 protein is CASGLRPAGAKFLNNEQFF. CDR3 DNA, as far as it was read: TGTGCCAGCGGATTGAGGCCAGCGGGAGCTAAGTTCCTAAACAATGAG.